The 13 T cell receptor beta chains given below trace back to one sample, sequenced in a study of Graves' ophthalmopathy and Graves' hyperthyroidism. The study amplified TCR beta CDR3 regions using RNA transcripts. HTBI primers primed a first-round RT-PCR, and a second-round multiplex PCR followed. TCRdb called the multiplex PCR reads again in MiXCR, with one record for every CDR3 protein. The profile shows 200,000 to 300,000 distinct CDR3 sequences, roughly 50% of them singletons. The sequenced sample was peripheral blood. The source is an adult man with Graves' ophthalmopathy.

This clonotype showed up just once. A read error may account for a junction end that differs from germline. V is TRBV24-1 and J is TRBJ2-5; 12 nucleotides align to TRBD2. The CDR3 consists of 16 residues. Germline values: CDR1 KGHDR, CDR2 SFDVKD. CDR3 DNA sequence: TGTGCCACCAGTGTTTTGTCCCTAGCGGGAGGGGAGACCCAGTACTTC. Amino acids: CATSVLSLAGGETQYF.

In DNA form, the CDR3 reads TGTGCCAGCAGCCTCCGGGACAGGGCCAAGAACACTGAAGCTTTCTTT. It codes for CASSLRDRAKNTEAFF. V usage is TRBV7-8 and J usage is TRBJ1-1, with 9 bases aligning to TRBD1. The V gene's germline CDR1 is SGHVS and CDR2 FQNEAQ. This CDR3 is built from 16 residues. With V trimmed by 5 bases and J by 1 base, 8 bases remained unmatched.

The rearrangement uses TRBV12-3 or TRBV12-4 and TRBJ1-5; a weak D match, TRBD1 (5 bases). The CDR3 spans 14 residues. The CDR3 is CASGLPGVSQPQHF. The CDR3 DNA follows: TGTGCTAGTGGTTTGCCGGGGGTGAGTCAGCCCCAGCATTTT.

The chain links TRBV20-1 to TRBJ2-5, with 11 positions matching TRBD2. Germline trimming cut 6 bases from V and 5 bases from J; bases unmatched to any gene: 14. CDR1 and CDR2 from the germline V gene are DFQATT and SNEGSKA (reference sequence). The CDR3 has 16 residues. CDR3 DNA sequence: TGCAGTGCCCCGGGGAGGTCCCGGACTAGCGGGGAGACCCAGTACTTC. It translates to CSAPGRSRTSGETQYF.

This clonotype was seen only once. The V gene is TRBV7-9, the J gene TRBJ1-1; 9 bases are shared with TRBD1. The V segment lost 5 bases and the J segment 4 bases; nucleotides outside the gene matches: 5. Per germline, CDR1 SEHNR and CDR2 FQNEAQ (reference sequence). The length of the CDR3 is 14 residues. This CDR3 is CASSRQGETTEAFF. The CDR3 DNA reads TGTGCCAGCAGCCGACAGGGGGAGACCACTGAAGCTTTCTTT.

CDR3 sequence: CSALSRGGYTEAFF. CDR3 DNA sequence: TGCAGTGCCCTCTCGAGGGGGGGGTACACTGAAGCTTTCTTT. This chain joins TRBV20-1 and TRBJ1-1; D may be TRBD1 (6 bases). This CDR3 has 14 amino acids. The germline CDR1 and CDR2 sequences are DFQATT and SNEGSKA (reference sequence). V was pared by 6 bases and J by 3 bases, with 17 bases between.

The chain is built from TRBV29-1 and TRBJ1-2, with 9 bases aligning to TRBD1. V trimming: 4 bases; J trimming: 5 bases; junction bases outside the gene matches: 5. The CDR3 is 13 amino acids. The V gene's germline CDR1 is SQVTM and CDR2 ANQGSEA. The CDR3 DNA reads TGCAGCGTTGCCAAGGGACAGGGATATGGCTACACCTTC. Translating it yields CSVAKGQGYGYTF.

The chain is built from TRBV11-3 and TRBJ2-2, with 9 bases that match TRBD2. The V gene end was trimmed by 9 bases and the J gene end by 4 bases; junction bases not matched to a gene: 9. This CDR3 contains 15 residues. Germline values: CDR1 SGHNT, CDR2 YENEEA. The CDR3 DNA is TGTGCCAGTTCTGATCGCGGGAGGGTCACCGGGGAGCTGTTTTTT. This gives the protein CASSDRGRVTGELFF.

A single count supports this clonotype. The rearrangement uses TRBV29-1 and TRBJ2-3; TRBD2 matches 10 bases. Germline V gene data show CDR1 as SQVTM and CDR2 as ANQGSEA. J gave up 5 bases and V 6 bases, and 23 bases lay outside the gene matches. The CDR3 spans 19 residues. CDR3 bases: TGCAGCGTGGCGCGGCTAGCGGGAGCGATGGGTGGGAGTCTAGATACGCAGTATTTT. Its translation: CSVARLAGAMGGSLDTQYF.

The chain links TRBV20-1 to TRBJ1-2; 10 nucleotides align to TRBD1. Germline assignment: CDR1 DFQATT and CDR2 SNEGSKA (reference sequence). V shed 2 bases, J shed 7 bases, and the junction held 7 bases outside the gene matches. The CDR3 length is 14 residues. For the CDR3, the DNA is TGCAGTGCTAGATTGACAGGGGGCCTCACTGGCTACACCTTC. This codes for CSARLTGGLTGYTF.

The chain links TRBV6-6 to TRBJ1-1; 9 nucleotides agree with TRBD1. Germline CDR1 and CDR2: MNHNY and SVGAGI (reference sequence). The CDR3 is made up of 14 amino acids. Germline trimming cut 8 bases from V and 1 base from J; bases unmatched to any gene: 5. The DNA of the CDR3 is TGTGCCAGCGTGAAGGGACAGGGGAACACTGAAGCTTTCTTT. It translates to CASVKGQGNTEAFF.

The chain recombines TRBV14 with TRBJ2-7; D is uncertain. The germline V gene has CDR1 SGHDN and CDR2 FVKESK. The V gene lost 1 base and the J gene lost 3 bases, with 1 base spanning the gap. This CDR3 has 11 amino acids. This CDR3 is CASSQVYEQYF. CDR3 nucleotides: TGTGCCAGCAGCCAAGTCTACGAGCAGTACTTC.

Regarding this clonotype: This is likely a read error, given that the CDR3 carries no conserved phenylalanine or tryptophan at its end. The chain combines TRBV20-1 with TRBJ2-7; the D is unclear. With 3 bases removed from V and 4 bases from J, the gap between germline ends came to 10 bases. Germline V lookup: CDR1 DFQATT, CDR2 SNEGSKA (reference sequence). This CDR3 is 12 amino acids long. The CDR3 bases are TGCAGTGCTAGCGGGTCCCAATACGAGCAGTACCTC. Protein sequence: CSASGSQYEQYL.